This TCR beta chain is from a study of OX40 agonist ivuxolimab in advanced cancers. About the study: Ivuxolimab is a fully human IgG2 antibody that activates OX40 (CD134). Study outcomes and limitations: Both CD4+ and CD8+ T cell populations in blood had undergone clonal expansion by week 6 at 0.1 to 3.0 mg/kg.

Turning to this clone: What it recognizes is unknown.

Generated by immunoSEQ multiplex PCR, the TCRdb table keeps only in-frame clones and is missing some. The sample includes roughly 56,000 clones, around 83% of them seen just once. In germline, CDR1 is WNHNN, CDR2 SYGVQD (reference sequence). The CDR3 covers 16 residues. The source is an adult with an advanced solid tumor such as melanoma, head and neck, liver or kidney cancer. The chain is built from TRBV10-1 and TRBJ2-5, with TRBD1 matching over 10 bases. The tail of the sequence fits TRBJ2-7 better, so the J call may be wrong. Source: CD4+ or CD8+ T cells sorted from blood, taken in a trial of the OX40 agonist ivuxolimab. CDR3 region: CASSPAGTGASYEQYF. CDR3 in DNA: TGCGCCAGCAGCCCCGCCGGGACAGGGGCGTCCTACGAGCAGTACTTC.